A selection of T cell receptor beta chains follows, all from one sample in a study of T cell responses to AZD1222 COVID-19 vaccine. TCRdb keeps only in-frame clones here, not all; method: immunoSEQ multiplex PCR. This sample yields approximately 170,000 clones, of which around 87% are seen a single time; about 6.9% belongs to the top ten. This specimen was peripheral blood, taken on day 0 of AZD1222 vaccination. These TCRs come from an adult in good health. Each CDR3 is given with its conserved first and last residue. D genes are given only for firm matches. Not all rows give a size; the values are once, few, many and, for expanded clones, a class.

TRBJ2-5 | once | TRBD1 | TRBV5-8 | CASSQTGTGVGETQYF | TGTGCCAGCAGCCAGACCGGGACAGGGGTCGGAGAGACCCAGTACTTC
TRBJ2-5 | NA | NA | TRBV7-2 | CASSLVAGPETQYF | TGTGCCAGCAGCTTAGTTGCCGGGCCAGAGACCCAGTACTTC
TRBJ2-2 | NA | TRBD2 | TRBV27 | CASRPGLASTGELFF | TGTGCCAGCAGACCGGGACTAGCCTCTACCGGGGAGCTGTTTTTT
TRBJ1-4 | NA | NA | TRBV4-1 | CASSQDGTKGGKLFF | TGCGCCAGCAGCCAAGACGGGACAAAAGGTGGAAAACTGTTTTTT
TRBJ1-3 | NA | NA | TRBV19 | CASSATKSGRERNTIYF | TGTGCCAGTAGTGCTACCAAGTCAGGACGGGAAAGAAACACCATATATTTT
TRBJ1-3 | NA | NA | TRBV7-9 | CASSLGDRYSGNTIYF | TGTGCCAGCAGCTTAGGCGACAGATACTCTGGAAACACCATATATTTT
TRBJ2-3 | NA | TRBD2 | TRBV5-1 | CASSFFSGDTDTQYF | TGCGCCAGCAGCTTCTTTAGCGGGGACACAGATACGCAGTATTTT
TRBJ2-2 | few | TRBD1 | TRBV11-2 | CASRGHRGRDTGELFF | TGTGCCAGCAGGGGACATAGGGGGCGTGACACCGGGGAGCTGTTTTTT
TRBJ2-5 | NA | NA | TRBV15 | CATSRVPGKAGETQYF | TGTGCCACCAGCAGAGTCCCGGGGAAAGCGGGAGAGACCCAGTACTTC
TRBJ1-4 | NA | NA | TRBV11-2 | CASSLDRGGAGEKLFF | TGTGCCAGCAGCTTAGATCGCGGGGGCGCGGGTGAAAAACTGTTTTTT
TRBJ1-1 | NA | TRBD1 | TRBV9 | CASSVGGQTEAFF | TGTGCCAGCAGCGTAGGGGGACAGACCGAAGCTTTCTTT
TRBJ2-7 | NA | NA | TRBV5-1 | CASSSGLSYAYEQYF | TGCGCCAGCAGCTCCGGACTGTCCTACGCCTACGAGCAGTACTTC
TRBJ1-4 | NA | TRBD1 | TRBV19 | CASSIVTGESTNEKLFF | TGTGCCAGTAGTATCGTCACAGGGGAGTCAACTAATGAAAAACTGTTTTTT
TRBJ2-3 | NA | TRBD2 | TRBV9 | CASSVEGGGAVDTQYF | TGTGCCAGCAGCGTAGAGGGCGGGGGGGCCGTAGATACGCAGTATTTT
TRBJ1-3 | NA | NA | TRBV27 | CASSLSKGNTIYF | TGTGCCAGCAGCCTTTCAAAGGGAAACACCATATATTTT
TRBJ1-3 | NA | NA | TRBV5-1 | CASRGGYYATSGNTIYF | TGCGCCAGCAGAGGGGGATACTACGCCACCTCTGGAAACACCATATATTTT
TRBJ2-2 | NA | NA | TRBV5-6 | CASSFSGELFF | TGTGCCAGCAGCTTCTCCGGGGAGCTGTTTTTT
TRBJ2-5 | NA | NA | TRBV12-3/TRBV12-4 | CASRDRAGLAQYF | TGTGCCAGCAGAGACCGAGCGGGCCTAGCCCAGTACTTC